These T cell receptor beta chains were read from a single sample in a study of cytomegalovirus exposure and HLA in healthy donors. The protocol was immunoSEQ multiplex PCR, while the TCRdb copy is restricted to in-frame clones and leaves out a portion. The sample yields 150,000 to 180,000 clones, less than 80% seen once. The sequenced sample was PBMCs. These receptors all come from a man aged 25 to 40 in good health and CMV-seronegative. Each CDR3 is given with its conserved first and last residue. D genes are given only for firm matches. Clone size, where shown, is once, few, many, or a class for clones that have expanded.

D	size	length	V	J	CDR3	DNA
TRBD1	-	16	TRBV5-1	TRBJ1-2	CASSLEGTGTWYGYTF	TGCGCCAGCAGCTTGGAAGGGACAGGGACTTGGTATGGCTACACCTTC
TRBD1	-	14	TRBV28	TRBJ1-2	CASSPWTGGRRYTF	TGTGCCAGCAGTCCTTGGACAGGGGGCCGGCGCTACACCTTC
TRBD1	-	19	TRBV19	TRBJ1-5	CASSTPDRGLTMRNQPQHF	TGTGCCAGTAGTACCCCGGACAGGGGACTGACGATGAGGAATCAGCCCCAGCATTTT
-	-	16	TRBV6-1	TRBJ2-3	CASSEILSQVTDTQYF	TGTGCCAGCAGTGAAATCCTCTCCCAGGTCACAGATACGCAGTATTTT
-	-	14	TRBV5-5	TRBJ1-1	CASSLGPTSGEAFF	TGTGCCAGCAGCTTGGGCCCTACAAGCGGTGAAGCTTTCTTT
-	-	15	TRBV28	TRBJ2-2	CASSLEGAIVGELFF	TGTGCCAGCAGTTTGGAGGGCGCGATCGTCGGGGAGCTGTTTTTT
-	-	15	TRBV7-2	TRBJ1-1	CASSLIQGFWTEAFF	TGTGCCAGCAGCTTAATACAGGGTTTTTGGACTGAAGCTTTCTTT
-	-	14	TRBV6-1	TRBJ1-5	CASSSTGVVQPQHF	TGTGCCAGCAGCTCAACGGGGGTTGTACAGCCCCAGCATTTT
-	few	17	TRBV21-1	TRBJ1-5	CASSSPGGGNSNQPQHF	TGTGCCAGCAGCTCCCCGGGCGGGGGGAATAGCAATCAGCCCCAGCATTTT
TRBD1	once	14	TRBV25-1	TRBJ2-2	CASTTGASTGELFF	TGTGCCAGCACAACAGGGGCGAGCACCGGGGAGCTGTTTTTT
TRBD1	-	14	TRBV6-5	TRBJ1-5	CASSPTGVEQPQNF	TGTGCCAGCAGCCCGACAGGGGTGGAACAGCCCCAGAATTTT
-	-	15	TRBV4-1	TRBJ1-1	CASSLRQTLNTEAFF	TGCGCCAGCAGCCTAAGACAGACCCTGAACACTGAAGCTTTCTTT
-	-	15	TRBV15	TRBJ2-7	CATGRGGTQSYEQYF	TGTGCCACCGGGAGGGGAGGGACACAATCCTACGAGCAGTACTTC
TRBD1	-	15	TRBV6-6	TRBJ1-6	CASSSSTGSNSPLHF	TGTGCCAGCAGTAGCTCGACAGGGTCGAATTCACCCCTCCACTTT
-	-	12	TRBV7-9	TRBJ2-7	CASSPQISEQYF	TGTGCCAGCAGCCCTCAGATTTCCGAGCAGTACTTC
TRBD1	-	15	TRBV7-9	TRBJ2-3	CASGPGQGVGNTQYF	TGTGCCAGCGGGCCGGGACAGGGCGTGGGGAATACGCAGTATTTT
-	-	15	TRBV7-2	TRBJ2-1	CASRRDKESHNEQFF	TGTGCCAGCAGGAGGGATAAGGAGAGTCACAATGAGCAGTTCTTC
-	few	15	TRBV2	TRBJ2-5	CASSEAPAGKETQYF	TGTGCCAGCAGTGAAGCGCCGGCGGGGAAGGAGACCCAGTACTTC
-	-	11	TRBV29-1	TRBJ1-1	CSIGATYEAFF	TGCAGCATTGGGGCCACCTATGAAGCTTTCTTT
-	-	14	TRBV4-2	TRBJ1-4	CASSPQVLNEKLFF	TGTGCCAGCAGCCCACAGGTTCTAAATGAAAAACTGTTTTTT
TRBD1	-	15	TRBV19	TRBJ1-2	CASSNTRQGANGYTF	TGTGCCAGTAGTAACACCAGACAGGGGGCCAATGGCTACACCTTC
-	-	15	TRBV7-2	TRBJ2-7	CASSWPGTSRSEQYF	TGTGCCAGCAGCTGGCCCGGGACAAGCCGAAGCGAGCAGTACTTC
-	-	16	TRBV7-2	TRBJ1-2	CASSLSVEEGGRGYTF	TGTGCCAGCAGCTTAAGTGTAGAGGAGGGAGGCAGGGGCTACACCTTC
-	few	15	TRBV6-5	TRBJ2-7	CASSYGGPGSYEQYF	TGTGCCAGCAGTTACGGGGGCCCCGGCTCCTACGAGCAGTACTTC
TRBD1	-	13	TRBV11-3	TRBJ1-1	CASSTGGNTEAFF	TGTGCCAGCAGCACAGGGGGAAACACTGAAGCTTTCTTT
TRBD1	-	14	TRBV10-2	TRBJ2-7	CASRTDRVWVEQYF	TGCGCCAGCCGAACCGACAGGGTTTGGGTCGAGCAGTACTTC
TRBD2	-	14	TRBV19	TRBJ2-5	CASTTGTTQETQYF	TGTGCCAGTACCACCGGGACTACCCAAGAGACCCAGTACTTC
TRBD1	-	13	TRBV11-3	TRBJ1-1	CASSVEKDREAFF	TGTGCCAGCAGCGTCGAAAAGGACAGGGAGGCTTTCTTT
TRBD1	-	16	TRBV9	TRBJ1-2	CASSGDRALFNYGYTF	TGTGCCAGCAGCGGTGACAGGGCCCTTTTTAACTATGGCTACACCTTC
-	-	19	TRBV21-1	TRBJ1-6	CASSKALGAGEILTSPLHF	TGTGCCAGCAGCAAAGCGCTGGGGGCAGGGGAGATCCTTACTTCACCCCTCCACTTT
-	-	15	TRBV14	TRBJ2-3	CASSQERSGTDTQYF	TGTGCCAGCAGCCAAGAAAGGTCAGGGACAGATACGCAGTATTTT
TRBD1	-	17	TRBV5-1	TRBJ1-5	CASSVDPTGVGNQPQHF	TGCGCCAGCAGCGTGGACCCGACAGGGGTGGGCAATCAGCCCCAGCATTTT
TRBD1	-	15	TRBV2	TRBJ2-5	CASTNRGNYQETQYF	TGTGCCAGCACCAACAGGGGGAACTACCAAGAGACCCAGTACTTC
-	few	13	TRBV5-1	TRBJ2-5	CASSLFPGETQYF	TGCGCCAGCAGCTTGTTTCCAGGGGAGACCCAGTACTTC
-	few	13	TRBV6-1	TRBJ2-1	CASSSDSYNEQFF	TGTGCCAGCAGTTCGGACAGCTACAATGAGCAGTTCTTC
TRBD2	-	15	TRBV30	TRBJ2-1	CAWSEAGGLGNEQFF	TGTGCCTGGAGTGAGGCGGGGGGGCTTGGCAATGAGCAGTTCTTC
-	-	12	TRBV15	TRBJ2-4	CATSRDEGVQYF	TGTGCCACCAGCAGAGATGAGGGGGTTCAGTACTTC
-	-	13	TRBV30	TRBJ2-2	CAWKGRADGELFF	TGTGCCTGGAAGGGCAGGGCGGACGGGGAGCTGTTTTTT
TRBD1	-	16	TRBV19	TRBJ1-5	CASQMTLGQANQPQHF	TGTGCCAGTCAGATGACCCTTGGACAGGCTAATCAGCCCCAGCATTTT
TRBD1	-	14	TRBV5-6	TRBJ1-2	CASRRQGAKFGYTF	TGTGCCAGCAGGAGACAGGGGGCGAAGTTTGGCTACACCTTC
TRBD1	-	16	TRBV23-1	TRBJ1-1	CASSQFSSGGCTEAFF	TGCGCCAGCAGTCAGTTCTCCTCAGGGGGCTGCACTGAAGCTTTCTTT
-	-	15	TRBV30	TRBJ2-1	CAWSRSGTANNEQFF	TGTGCCTGGAGTCGTTCCGGGACTGCAAACAATGAGCAGTTCTTC
TRBD2	once	16	TRBV5-1	TRBJ2-3	CASSQRLAGVTDTQYF	TGCGCCAGCAGCCAGCGACTAGCGGGGGTCACAGATACGCAGTATTTT
-	-	18	TRBV27	TRBJ1-2	CASSLWGVGGGANYGYTF	TGTGCCAGCAGTTTATGGGGTGTAGGGGGGGGAGCTAACTATGGCTACACCTTC
-	-	15	TRBV2	TRBJ1-1	CASSGGRAQYTEAFF	TGTGCCAGCAGTGGGGGCAGGGCACAGTACACTGAAGCTTTCTTT
-	-	16	TRBV7-8	TRBJ2-2	CASSSRTNANTGELFF	TGTGCCAGCAGCTCCCGGACAAACGCGAACACCGGGGAGCTGTTTTTT